A single sample gave rise to the 10 T cell receptor beta chains below, sequenced in a study of tumor-infiltrating lymphocytes in primary liver carcinoma. Unsorted bulk tissue of roughly 18-31 mg yielded co-extracted RNA and DNA. The authors made TCR beta cDNA from roughly 480 ng total RNA with a constant-region primer. Construction of TCR beta libraries relied on three successive nested multiplex PCR rounds employing slightly modified ARM-PCR. Running 9 to 11 cycles apiece, the first two PCR rounds relied on TRBV1-TRBV30 forward primers together with a C-beta reverse primer. TCRdb independently ran MiXCR on the multiplex PCR reads; one entry per CDR3 protein. The repertoire includes around 88,000 distinct CDR3 sequences, just under 70% of them detected once, and about 27% sits in the top ten. Sequenced input: tumor-adjacent normal liver tissue. These receptors all come from a man aged 40-50 years with primary liver carcinoma and hepatitis B virus infection.

The V call is TRBV5-5, the J call TRBJ2-3, with D possibly being TRBD1 (5 bases). Germline CDR1 reads SGHKS; CDR2 reads YYEKEE (reference sequence). CDR3 length: 15 residues. V was cut by 3 bases and J by 0 bases, with 11 bases left in between. The DNA for the CDR3 is TGTGCCAGCAGCTATCTTGACAGCAGCACAGATACGCAGTATTTT. Translating it yields CASSYLDSSTDTQYF. The full variable domain, its missing parts supplied by reference TRBV5-5 and TRBJ2-3, is DAGVTQSPTHLIKTRGQQVTLRCSPISGHKSVSWYQQVLGQGPQFIFQYYEKEERGRGNFPDRFSARQFPNYSSELNVNALLLGDSALYLCASSYLDSSTDTQYFGPGTRLTVL.

The J gene is TRBJ1-4, the V gene TRBV12-3 or TRBV12-4; D not resolved. The CDR3 is made up of 16 amino acids. CDR3 sequence: CVSSLGSGVMNEKLFF. CDR3 nucleotides: TGTGTCAGTAGTTTAGGTTCCGGAGTCATGAATGAAAAACTGTTTTTT.

In regard to this clonotype: This sequence may be a read error, since a much larger clone differs from it by one base. In this CDR3 the conserved last residue, phenylalanine or tryptophan, is missing, so a read error is likely. V usage is TRBV6-6 and J usage is TRBJ2-3; D not certain. V lost 8 bases to trimming and J lost 3 bases, with 3 bases between them. This CDR3 is 10 amino acids long. Germline V gene lookup returns CDR1 MNHNY and CDR2 SVGAGI (reference sequence). CDR3 bases: TGTGCCAGCGGAACAGATACGCAGTATTTG. Its translation: CASGTDTQYL.

CDR3 loop: CASSFFTDEQYF. The CDR3, as DNA: TGTGCCAGCAGTTTCTTCACGGACGAGCAGTACTTC. The genes are TRBV6-5 and TRBJ2-7; D not certain. The CDR3 length is 12 residues. V dropped 4 bases and J dropped 5 bases, with 9 bases sitting between them. CDR1 is MNHEY, CDR2 SVGAGI, per germline.

A note on this clonotype: This is likely a read error, given that the CDR3 carries no conserved phenylalanine or tryptophan at its end. The J gene is TRBJ2-1, the V gene TRBV11-2; D not certain. CDR1 SGHAT and CDR2 FQNNGV come from the germline V gene. This CDR3 is built from 13 residues. V shed 2 bases and J shed 4 bases, with 6 bases lying between them. The CDR3 spells CASSLIRYNEQFI. CDR3 sequence (DNA): TGTGCCAGCAGCTTAATCAGGTACAATGAGCAGTTCATC.

In the case of this clonotype: A much larger clone lies one base from this, so it may be a read error. The rearrangement joins TRBV10-3 to TRBJ2-1; weak D call: TRBD2 (5 bases). With 6 bases removed from V and 5 bases from J, the gap between germline ends came to 17 bases. Germline V lookup: CDR1 ENHRY, CDR2 SYGVKD. CDR3 length equals 15 residues. The CDR3 DNA follows: TGTGCCATCAGCCGTGGGCCAGCGGAAAACAATGAGCAGTTCTTC. It codes for CAISRGPAENNEQFF.

This clonotype has at least ten counts. This chain connects TRBV29-1 to TRBJ1-2; 8 positions match TRBD1. The CDR3 is made up of 11 amino acids. The germline V gene has CDR1 SQVTM and CDR2 ANQGSEA. V trimming: 7 bases; J trimming: 8 bases; junction bases outside the gene matches: 6. The CDR3 loop reads CSGGTGAGYTF. CDR3 DNA: TGCAGCGGTGGGACAGGTGCAGGCTACACCTTC.

This clonotype was counted once. This CDR3 is missing its conserved last phenylalanine or tryptophan, likely due to a read error. The CDR3 DNA reads TGTGCCAGCAGCTTAGTGTTTATCGGGGAGCTGTTTATT. It encodes CASSLVFIGELFI. The V call is TRBV11-2, the J call TRBJ2-2, with D hard to call. Trimming took 1 base from V and 7 from J, leaving 7 bases between them. This CDR3 is built from 13 residues. CDR1 SGHAT and CDR2 FQNNGV come from the germline V gene.

This chain joins TRBV11-2 and TRBJ2-5; tentatively, D is TRBD2 (6 bases). The length of the CDR3 is 17 residues. Looked up from germline, CDR1 is SGHAT and CDR2 is FQNNGV. The CDR3 sequence is CATSLDKNGSRQETQYF. The CDR3 region has the DNA TGTGCTACCAGCTTAGATAAGAACGGGAGTAGGCAAGAGACCCAGTACTTC.

Points on this clonotype: This clone may be a read error of a much larger clone one base away. This sequence joins TRBV12-3 or TRBV12-4 and TRBJ2-7; D is unclear. The CDR3 has 12 residues. The CDR3 region has the DNA TGTGCCAGCAGTTTATATGGTTACGAGCGGTACTTC. The encoded protein is CASSLYGYERYF.